One sample yielded the 25 T cell receptor beta chains listed below, sequenced in a study of cytomegalovirus exposure and HLA in healthy donors. Primers: 60 Vbeta forward and 13 Jbeta reverse. Profiling relied on immunoSEQ multiplex PCR, and the TCRdb table lists in-frame clones only, not all of them. The data hold 85,000 to 120,000 clones, with less than 85% observed a single time. The sample comprised PBMCs. These receptors were obtained from a man in his sixties in good health and CMV-seronegative.

The V and J genes are TRBV7-6 and TRBJ2-2; 9 nucleotides align to TRBD2. V gave up 4 bases and J gave up 0 bases; unmatched junction bases: 3. The CDR3 sequence is 16 residues long. Per the germline V gene, CDR1 is SGHVS and CDR2 is FNYEAQ. CDR3 bases: TGTGCCAGCAGCTCAAGCGGGGGGACGAACACCGGGGAGCTGTTTTTT. As protein: CASSSSGGTNTGELFF. The whole variable domain, filled in from reference TRBV7-6 and TRBJ2-2, reads GAGVSQSPRYKVTKRGQDVALRCDPISGHVSLYWYRQALGQGPEFLTYFNYEAQQDKSGLPNDRFSAERPEGSISTLTIQRTEQRDSAMYRCASSSSGGTNTGELFFGEGSRLTVL.

The rearrangement links TRBV7-9 to TRBJ2-1, with 7 bases identical to TRBD2. Germline loops: CDR1 SEHNR, CDR2 FQNEAQ (reference sequence). CDR3 size: 14 residues. The J segment lost 6 bases and the V segment lost 3 bases, leaving 5 bases of the junction unmatched. CDR3 sequence reads: CASSLLGGSNEQFF. CDR3 DNA sequence: TGTGCCAGCAGCTTGCTCGGGGGGTCCAATGAGCAGTTCTTC.

The chain couples TRBV27 to TRBJ1-4, with no clear D. The CDR3 totals 16 residues. Germline V lookup: CDR1 MNHEY, CDR2 SMNVEV (reference sequence). V was cut by 0 bases and J by 8 bases, with 16 bases left in between. CDR3 nucleotide sequence: TGTGCCAGCAGTTTATCAGGAAGTCCAGACGGGGAAAAACTGTTTTTT. Protein sequence: CASSLSGSPDGEKLFF.

The chain joins TRBV6-1 to TRBJ2-7; 7 bases are shared with TRBD1. The CDR3 is 14 amino acids. Germline V gene sequence: CDR1 MNHNS, CDR2 SASEGT. V lost 3 bases, J lost 3 bases, and 5 bases stayed unmatched. CDR3 sequence (DNA): TGTGCCAGCAGTGAGGGGACAGCCCTCTACGAGCAGTACGTC. This codes for CASSEGTALYEQYV.

The chain links TRBV5-1 to TRBJ1-2; 7 bases are a match to TRBD1. Germline trimming cut 3 bases from V and 0 bases from J; bases unmatched to any gene: 5. Germline V gene lookup returns CDR1 SGHRS and CDR2 YFSETQ. This CDR3 spans 15 amino acids. The CDR3 loop is CASSSRDRANYGYTF. In DNA, the CDR3 is TGCGCCAGCAGCTCACGGGACAGAGCTAACTATGGCTACACCTTC.

V usage is TRBV5-1 and J usage is TRBJ2-3; tentative D call: TRBD2 (5 bases). Germline V lookup: CDR1 SGHRS, CDR2 YFSETQ. Trimming cost V 0 bases and J 0 bases, with 11 bases left between them. The CDR3 totals 16 residues. The CDR3 bases are TGCGCCAGCAGCTTGGAGGCGCGGAGGAGCACAGATACGCAGTATTTT. Translating gives CASSLEARRSTDTQYF.

The J gene is TRBJ2-7, the V gene TRBV28, with D tentatively TRBD2 (5 bases). The germline CDR1 and CDR2 sequences are MDHEN and SYDVKM. The CDR3 runs to 18 residues. V was cut by 6 bases and J by 0 bases, with 24 bases left in between. The CDR3 sequence is CASSPGYGLKLSSYEQYV. CDR3 sequence (DNA): TGTGCCAGCAGCCCGGGGTACGGCCTTAAACTAAGCTCCTACGAGCAGTACGTC.

This chain connects TRBV4-1 to TRBJ2-7, with D perhaps matching TRBD1 (6 bases). Trimming stripped 2 bases from V and 3 bases from J, with 11 bases between. In germline, CDR1 is MGHRA, CDR2 YSYEKL. The CDR3 has 14 residues. CDR3 region: CASSQQQGNYEQYF. The CDR3 bases are TGCGCCAGCAGCCAACAACAGGGCAACTACGAGCAGTACTTC.

The chain carries TRBV5-6 and TRBJ1-5; D gene uncertain. The CDR3 covers 15 residues. Germline V gives CDR1 SGHDT, CDR2 YYEEEE. Trimming took off 2 bases at V and 5 bases at J, with 14 bases between the two ends. In nucleotides, the CDR3 is TGTGCCAGCAGCTTTCTAGGGAGCGGCGATCAGCCCCAGCATTTT. Its translation: CASSFLGSGDQPQHF.

The chain employs TRBV27 and TRBJ1-2; D is ambiguous. Germline V lookup: CDR1 MNHEY, CDR2 SMNVEV (reference sequence). The CDR3 covers 15 residues. V lost 0 bases, J lost 8 bases, and 16 bases lay in between. For the CDR3, the DNA is TGTGCCAGCAGTTTATCGCGTGAGACACGGAGGGGCTACACCTTC. Translated, it gives CASSLSRETRRGYTF.

This chain joins TRBV7-9 and TRBJ2-3; 8 bases map to TRBD2. Trimming cost V 1 base and J 2 bases; bases outside gene matches: 8. The V gene's germline CDR1 is SEHNR and CDR2 FQNEAQ (reference sequence). The CDR3 has 17 amino acids. The CDR3 here is CASSLGSVAGPTDTQYF. The CDR3 DNA reads as TGTGCCAGCAGCTTAGGTAGTGTAGCGGGGCCCACAGATACGCAGTATTTT.

The V gene is TRBV6-5, the J gene TRBJ2-7; D possibly corresponds to TRBD1 (7 bases). CDR3 size: 13 residues. Germline V gives CDR1 MNHEY, CDR2 SVGAGI. V lost 6 bases and J lost 3, with 12 bases in between. CDR3 residues: CASRRQGLYEQYF. CDR3 nucleotides: TGTGCCAGCAGGCGACAGGGACTCTACGAGCAGTACTTC.

The V and J genes are TRBV4-2 and TRBJ2-1; 13 bases match TRBD2. Trimming at V came to 4 bases and at J to 3 bases, leaving 12 bases not matched to a gene. Germline CDR1 reads LGHNA; CDR2 reads YNFKEQ. CDR3 size: 19 residues. The CDR3 DNA follows: TGTGCCAGCAGCCCCAGACTAGCGGGGGGCCCATCTCACTACAATGAGCAGTTCTTC. Protein sequence: CASSPRLAGGPSHYNEQFF.

This chain uses TRBV7-9 with TRBJ2-5, with D possibly being TRBD2 (5 bases). CDR1 is SEHNR, CDR2 FQNEAQ, per germline (reference sequence). V was trimmed by 4 bases and J by 7 bases, leaving 13 bases between them. The CDR3 is 13 amino acids. CDR3: CASSSQDSMTQYF. The CDR3 DNA reads as TGTGCCAGCAGCTCGCAGGACTCGATGACCCAGTACTTC.

The V call is TRBV15, the J call TRBJ2-3, with 10 bases matching TRBD2. This CDR3 comprises 17 residues. Trimming cost V 3 bases and J 4 bases; bases outside gene matches: 10. Germline values: CDR1 LNHNV, CDR2 YYDKDF (reference sequence). CDR3: CATSSPQTSGLPDTQYF. In DNA, the CDR3 is TGTGCCACCAGCAGCCCCCAGACTAGCGGGCTCCCAGATACGCAGTATTTT.

This rearrangement joins TRBV2 to TRBJ1-1; no reliable D call. Germline V gene data show CDR1 as SNHLY and CDR2 as FYNNEI. The CDR3 length is 15 residues. Between the trimmed V and J ends, which lost 0 bases and 2 bases, there was a span of 10 bases. DNA for the CDR3: TGTGCCAGCAGTGAAGCTCCTGGAGGCAACACTGAAGCTTTCTTT. Residues: CASSEAPGGNTEAFF.

The rearrangement links TRBV18 to TRBJ2-7; D ambiguous. The V and J ends lost 0 bases and 3 bases respectively, with 12 bases between them. This CDR3 is 15 amino acids long. Germline V lookup: CDR1 KGHSH, CDR2 LQKENI. CDR3 amino acids: CASSPPWPGSYEQYV. The CDR3 DNA is TGTGCCAGCTCACCACCGTGGCCCGGTAGCTACGAGCAGTACGTC.

The chain links TRBV5-1 to TRBJ1-4, with 8 nucleotides matching TRBD1. This CDR3 is built from 14 residues. Germline values: CDR1 SGHRS, CDR2 YFSETQ. V lost 1 base to trimming and J lost 8 bases; unmatched junction nucleotides: 4. The CDR3 DNA is TGCGCCAGCAGCTTGCAGGGGGCGAAGGAAAAACTGTTTTTT. Translated, it gives CASSLQGAKEKLFF.

This chain uses TRBV30 with TRBJ1-3, with D unclear. Germline lookup yields CDR1 GTSNPN and CDR2 SVGIG (reference sequence). The CDR3 is 12 residues long. Trimming took 2 bases from V and 6 from J, leaving 8 bases between them. CDR3 bases: TGTGCCTGGAGTCGGGGAGAAAACACCATATATTTT. Amino acids: CAWSRGENTIYF. Full variable domain (missing parts from reference TRBV30 and TRBJ1-3): SQTIHQWPATLVQPVGSPLSLECTVEGTSNPNLYWYRQAAGRGLQLLFYSVGIGQISSEVPQNLSASRPQDRQFILSSKKLLLSDSGFYLCAWSRGENTIYFGEGSWLTVV.

The CDR3 DNA is TGTGCCAGCAGCTCCGCGGACAGGGCGAACACCGGGGAGCTGTTTTTT. Its protein is CASSSADRANTGELFF. The chain combines TRBV5-6 with TRBJ2-2, with 8 bases lining up with TRBD1. Per the germline V gene, CDR1 is SGHDT and CDR2 is YYEEEE. V lost 3 bases to trimming and J lost 0 bases; unmatched junction nucleotides: 4. The CDR3 runs to 16 residues.

The chain joins TRBV5-1 to TRBJ2-5; the D gene is possibly TRBD2 (6 bases). In germline, CDR1 is SGHRS, CDR2 YFSETQ. CDR3 size: 16 residues. Between the trimmed V and J ends, which lost 3 bases and 0 bases, there was a span of 15 bases. In DNA form, the CDR3 reads TGCGCCAGCAGCTCGGGAGTATCAGGGTACCAAGAGACCCAGTACTTC. The encoded protein is CASSSGVSGYQETQYF.

The genes are TRBV29-1 and TRBJ2-3; possible D gene TRBD2, 5 bases. In germline, CDR1 is SQVTM, CDR2 ANQGSEA. The length of the CDR3 is 13 residues. The V end lost 8 bases, the J end lost 6 bases, and 18 bases lay between the germline ends. This chain's CDR3 is CSLLTGREDTQYF. CDR3 sequence (DNA): TGCAGCCTTTTAACGGGAAGGGAGGATACGCAGTATTTT.

This clone has just one count. This rearrangement joins TRBV2 to TRBJ1-1, with D hard to call. Germline values: CDR1 SNHLY, CDR2 FYNNEI. The CDR3 spans 11 residues. Trimming pared 11 bases from V and 0 bases from J, leaving 7 bases between. The CDR3 protein is CASHMNTEAFF. CDR3 DNA: TGTGCCTCGCACATGAACACTGAAGCTTTCTTT.

The chain carries TRBV28 and TRBJ1-1; D gene ambiguous. The CDR3 loop spans 13 amino acids. Germline V gene data show CDR1 as MDHEN and CDR2 as SYDVKM. V lost 7 bases, J lost 4 bases, and 13 bases lay in between. CDR3 amino acids: CASTYFLGTEAFF. The CDR3 DNA follows: TGTGCCAGCACCTACTTCCTCGGCACTGAAGCTTTCTTT.

The chain combines TRBV7-2 with TRBJ2-3; 8 nucleotides align to TRBD1. This CDR3 is 15 amino acids long. Germline trimming cut 5 bases from V and 5 bases from J; bases unmatched to any gene: 9. Looked up from germline, CDR1 is SGHTA and CDR2 is FQGNSA. The CDR3 coding sequence is TGTGCCAGCAGCATTGGGACAGGCCTAGGAGATACGCAGTATTTT. It is translated as CASSIGTGLGDTQYF.